Below, 2 T cell receptor beta chains from the same sample are listed, as sequenced in a study of vaccination effects on CD4 cells after COVID-19. Produced via immunoSEQ multiplex PCR; TCRdb's table is partial and in-frame only. Counted here are around 81,000 clones, more than 60% occurring once; the ten biggest clones make up approximately 1%. Using viral peptide pools, the ViraFEST assay grew out antigen-specific CD4+ T cells prior to sequencing. Culture lasted roughly 9 days before CD4+ T cell isolation. Either the mRNA-1273 or the BNT162b2 vaccine was given to participants as two doses. The antigens these receptors bind are not known. The sequences come from CD4+ T cells from PBMCs cultured with HCoV-OC43 spike peptides, collected after COVID-19 vaccination. Subset specified: HCoV-OC43 spike overlapping peptide pool stimulation. These receptor sequences come from a human donor who received a COVID-19 vaccine.

The chain employs TRBV30 and TRBJ2-1; possibly TRBD2 for D (5 bases). The CDR3 covers 20 residues. Germline CDR1 reads GTSNPN; CDR2 reads SVGIG (reference sequence). With 4 bases removed from V and 0 bases from J, the gap between germline ends came to 28 bases. The CDR3 sequence: CAWKVGGAGGRGSSYNEQFF. The CDR3 region has the DNA TGTGCCTGGAAAGTTGGAGGCGCGGGTGGGCGTGGGAGCTCCTACAATGAGCAGTTCTTC.

The chain carries TRBV7-2 and TRBJ1-2; 12 nucleotides match TRBD1. With 4 bases clipped from V and 5 bases from J, the junction kept 8 bases outside the gene matches. Germline-derived CDR1 and CDR2 are SGHTA and FQGNSA. CDR3 length: 16 amino acids. In DNA form, the CDR3 reads TGTGCCAGCAGCTGGGGACAGGGGGCTGGGGAATATGGCTACACCTTC. The encoded protein is CASSWGQGAGEYGYTF. The variable domain in full, with the rest retrieved from reference TRBV7-2 and TRBJ1-2, is GAGVSQSPSNKVTEKGKDVELRCDPISGHTALYWYRQSLGQGLEFLIYFQGNSAPDKSGLPSDRFSAERTGGSVSTLTIQRTQQEDSAVYLCASSWGQGAGEYGYTFGSGTRLTVV.